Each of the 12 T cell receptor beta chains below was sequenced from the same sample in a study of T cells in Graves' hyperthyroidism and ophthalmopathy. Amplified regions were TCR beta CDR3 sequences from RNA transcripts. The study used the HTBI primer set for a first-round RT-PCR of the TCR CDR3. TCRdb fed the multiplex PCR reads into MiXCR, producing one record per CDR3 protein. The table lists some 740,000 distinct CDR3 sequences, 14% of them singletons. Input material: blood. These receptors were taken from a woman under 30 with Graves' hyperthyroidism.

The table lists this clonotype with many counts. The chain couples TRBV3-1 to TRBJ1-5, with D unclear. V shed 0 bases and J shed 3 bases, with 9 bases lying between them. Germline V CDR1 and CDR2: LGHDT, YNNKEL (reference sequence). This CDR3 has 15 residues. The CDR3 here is CASSQDYGNNQPQHF. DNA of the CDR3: TGTGCCAGCAGCCAAGATTATGGGAACAATCAGCCCCAGCATTTT.

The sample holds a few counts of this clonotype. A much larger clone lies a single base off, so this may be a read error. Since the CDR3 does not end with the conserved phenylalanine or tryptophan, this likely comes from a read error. The CDR3, as DNA: TGTGCCAGCACCGGAAACGGGGATGGCTACACCCTC. Its protein product is CASTGNGDGYTL. The chain employs TRBV2 and TRBJ1-2; no reliable D call. The V and J ends lost 7 bases and 6 bases respectively, with 12 bases between them. The CDR3 is 12 residues long. Per germline, CDR1 SNHLY and CDR2 FYNNEI.

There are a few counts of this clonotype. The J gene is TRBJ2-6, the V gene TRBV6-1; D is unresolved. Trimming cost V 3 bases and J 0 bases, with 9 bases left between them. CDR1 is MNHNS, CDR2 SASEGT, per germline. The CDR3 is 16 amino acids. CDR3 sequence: CASSEQPRSGANVLTF. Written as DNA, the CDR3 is TGTGCCAGCAGTGAGCAACCCCGCTCTGGGGCCAACGTCCTGACTTTC.

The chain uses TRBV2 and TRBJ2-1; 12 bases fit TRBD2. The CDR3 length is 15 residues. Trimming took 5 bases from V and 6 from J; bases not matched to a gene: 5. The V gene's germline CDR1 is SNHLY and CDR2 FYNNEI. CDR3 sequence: CASSSTSGSLNEQFF. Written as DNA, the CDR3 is TGTGCCAGCAGTTCGACTAGCGGGAGCCTCAATGAGCAGTTCTTC.

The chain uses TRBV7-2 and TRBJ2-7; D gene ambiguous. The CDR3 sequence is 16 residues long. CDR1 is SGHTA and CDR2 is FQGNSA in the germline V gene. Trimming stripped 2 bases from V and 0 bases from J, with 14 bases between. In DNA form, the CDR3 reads TGTGCCAGCAGCTTAAGTTCTCGGGCCATCTCCTACGAGCAGTACTTC. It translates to CASSLSSRAISYEQYF.

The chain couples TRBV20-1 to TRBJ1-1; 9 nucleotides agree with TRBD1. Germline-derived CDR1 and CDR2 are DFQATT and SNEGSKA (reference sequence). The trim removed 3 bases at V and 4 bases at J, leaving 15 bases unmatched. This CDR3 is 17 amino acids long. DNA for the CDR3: TGCAGTGCTAGGCGGATCCGGGACAGGGTCCCCTCCACTGAAGCTTTCTTT. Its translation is CSARRIRDRVPSTEAFF.

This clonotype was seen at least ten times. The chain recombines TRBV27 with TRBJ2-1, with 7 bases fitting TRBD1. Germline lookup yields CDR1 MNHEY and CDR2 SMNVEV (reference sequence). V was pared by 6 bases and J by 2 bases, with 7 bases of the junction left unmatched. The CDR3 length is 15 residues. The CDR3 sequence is CASRQGTETYNEQFF. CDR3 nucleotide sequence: TGTGCCAGCAGACAAGGGACAGAAACCTACAATGAGCAGTTCTTC.

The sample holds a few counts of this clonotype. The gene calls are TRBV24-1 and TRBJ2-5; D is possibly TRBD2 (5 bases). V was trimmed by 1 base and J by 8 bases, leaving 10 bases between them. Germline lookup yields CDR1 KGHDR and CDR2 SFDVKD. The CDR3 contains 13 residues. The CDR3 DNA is TGTGCCACCAGTGATTTCGGGGATCCTACCCAGTACTTC. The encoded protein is CATSDFGDPTQYF.

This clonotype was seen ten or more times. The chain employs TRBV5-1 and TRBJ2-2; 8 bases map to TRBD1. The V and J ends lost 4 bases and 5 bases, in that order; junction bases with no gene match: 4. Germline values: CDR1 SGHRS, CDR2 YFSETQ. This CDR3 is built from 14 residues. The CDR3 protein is CASSGQGWTGELFF. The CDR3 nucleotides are TGCGCCAGCAGCGGACAGGGTTGGACCGGGGAGCTGTTTTTT.

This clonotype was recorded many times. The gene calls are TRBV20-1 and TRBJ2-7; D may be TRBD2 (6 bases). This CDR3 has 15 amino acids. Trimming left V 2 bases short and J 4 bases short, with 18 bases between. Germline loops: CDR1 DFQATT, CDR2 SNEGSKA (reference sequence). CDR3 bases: TGCAGTGCTAGAATGTGGCGGGAACTAAATTACGAGCAGTACTTC. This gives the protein CSARMWRELNYEQYF.

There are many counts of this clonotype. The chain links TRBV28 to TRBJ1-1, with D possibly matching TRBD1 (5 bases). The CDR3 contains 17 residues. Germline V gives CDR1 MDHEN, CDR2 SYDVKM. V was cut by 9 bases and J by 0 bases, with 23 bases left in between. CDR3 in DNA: TGTGCCAGTAGCTCTAGGGCCGGAACAGGACTGAACACTGAAGCTTTCTTT. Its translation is CASSSRAGTGLNTEAFF.

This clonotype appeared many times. CDR3 DNA: TGTGCCAGCAGCTTAACCCGGACTAGCAAGATCAATGAGCAGTTCTTC. It codes for CASSLTRTSKINEQFF. The chain carries TRBV7-9 and TRBJ2-1; 8 bases line up with TRBD2. J lost 6 bases, V lost 2 bases, and 9 bases had no gene match. CDR3 length: 16 amino acids. Germline loops: CDR1 SEHNR, CDR2 FQNEAQ (reference sequence).